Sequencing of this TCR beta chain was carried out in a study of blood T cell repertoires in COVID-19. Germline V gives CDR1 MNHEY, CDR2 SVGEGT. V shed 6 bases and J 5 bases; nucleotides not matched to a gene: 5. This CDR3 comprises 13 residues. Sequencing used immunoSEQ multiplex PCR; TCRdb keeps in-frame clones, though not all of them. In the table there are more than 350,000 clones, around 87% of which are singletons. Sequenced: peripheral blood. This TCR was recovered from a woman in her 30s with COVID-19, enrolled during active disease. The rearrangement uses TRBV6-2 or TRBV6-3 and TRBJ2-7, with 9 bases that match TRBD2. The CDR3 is CASSSGLANEQYF. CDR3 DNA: TGTGCCAGCAGCTCGGGACTAGCCAACGAGCAGTACTTC.